The rows below give T cell receptor beta chains drawn from one sample of a study of cytotoxic CD8 clonotypes in ibrutinib-treated CLL. The method was immunoSEQ multiplex PCR; TCRdb's version includes in-frame clones alone and lacks a portion of them. Seen here are about 310,000 clones, around four fifths observed once, and the top ten hold roughly 6.3%. The sample in question was PBMCs, obtained before ibrutinib treatment. The receptors shown here come from a human donor with chronic lymphocytic leukemia. Each CDR3 is given with its conserved first and last residue. A D gene is named only where the DNA matches it firmly. Clone size is given for some rows only: seen once, a few or many times, or a class if the clone is expanded.

clone_size j_call v_call d_call cdr3_nt cdr3_aa
NA TRBJ2-3 TRBV5-1 TRBD2 TGCGCCAGCAGCTCGGGACTACCAAGCACAGATACGCAGTATTTT CASSSGLPSTDTQYF
NA TRBJ2-7 TRBV19 TRBD2 TGTGCCAGTAGTATAGGTCTAGCGGGGGGCTACGAGCAGTACTTC CASSIGLAGGYEQYF
once TRBJ2-1 TRBV7-8 TRBD1 TGTGCCAGCAGCTTAGTTCGCAGGGGGTTTTACAATGAGCAGTTCTTC CASSLVRRGFYNEQFF
NA TRBJ1-1 TRBV28 TRBD1 TGTGCCAGCAGTTTTGACAGGGGATACACTGAAGCTTTCTTT CASSFDRGYTEAFF
NA TRBJ2-3 TRBV11-1 TRBD2 TGTGCCAGCAGCTCCGTAGCGGGAGTCCCCACAGATACGCAGTATTTT CASSSVAGVPTDTQYF
NA TRBJ2-1 TRBV2 NA TGTGCCAGCAGTGATTTTTACAGGGACAATGAGCAGTTCTTC CASSDFYRDNEQFF
NA TRBJ2-3 TRBV9 NA TGTGCCAGCAGCGTAGATTTAGCGGCAGATACGCAGTATTTT CASSVDLAADTQYF
NA TRBJ2-4 TRBV12-5 NA TGTGCTAGTGGTCCGGGACTGGGACTAGCCAAAAACATTCAGTACTTC CASGPGLGLAKNIQYF
NA TRBJ2-7 TRBV2 NA TGTGCCAGCAACGAGGTACGAACTGGGAACGAGCAGTACTTC CASNEVRTGNEQYF
few TRBJ2-7 TRBV2 NA TGTGCCAGCAACGCTTGGGAATCCTACGAGCAGTACTTC CASNAWESYEQYF
NA TRBJ1-1 TRBV7-3 NA TGTGCCAGCAGCTTAGGATGGGGAGCGACTGAAGCTTTCTTT CASSLGWGATEAFF
NA TRBJ1-1 TRBV27 TRBD1 TGTGCCAGCAGTCTAGGGACAGGAGCCCTGAACACTGAAGCTTTCTTT CASSLGTGALNTEAFF
NA TRBJ1-1 TRBV6-4 NA TGTGCCAGCAGTGAGGGCAGGGGCACTGAAGCTTTCTTT CASSEGRGTEAFF
NA TRBJ1-2 TRBV7-2 NA TGTGCCAGCAGCTCTTCGGGGGGTAACTATGGCTACACCTTC CASSSSGGNYGYTF
NA TRBJ2-5 TRBV11-2 TRBD2 TGTGCCAGCAGCTTATTGGGACTAGCGAGCCAAGAGACCCAGTACTTC CASSLLGLASQETQYF
NA TRBJ2-1 TRBV28 NA TGTGCCAGCATGGAGTCCTACAATGAGCAGTTCTTC CASMESYNEQFF
few TRBJ2-1 TRBV9 NA TGTGCCAGCAGCGTAGCAGCGACAGACAATGAGCAGTTCTTC CASSVAATDNEQFF
NA TRBJ2-7 TRBV29-1 TRBD1 TGCAGCGTGGGGACAGGGGCCTCCTACGAGCAGTACTTC CSVGTGASYEQYF
few TRBJ2-7 TRBV19 TRBD2 TGTGCCAGTGGGACTAACTCGGGGGAGCAGTACTTC CASGTNSGEQYF
NA TRBJ2-2 TRBV4-1 TRBD2 TGCGCCAGCAATTATCTAGCGGGAGAGATAATCACCGGGGAGCTGTTTTTT CASNYLAGEIITGELFF
NA TRBJ2-2 TRBV30 NA TGTGCCTGGAGTGTCGGGGGATCGACCGGGGAGCTGTTTTTT CAWSVGGSTGELFF
NA TRBJ2-2 TRBV6-5 NA TGTGCCAGCAGCCGAGGGGTCGGGGAGCTGTTTTTT CASSRGVGELFF
NA TRBJ2-3 TRBV2 TRBD1 TGTGCCAGCAGGGACAGGGGGAAGCATACGCAGTATTTT CASRDRGKHTQYF
NA TRBJ2-3 TRBV5-1 NA TGCGCCAGCAGCTTTGTTGAAGATACGCAGTATTTT CASSFVEDTQYF
NA TRBJ1-2 TRBV11-2 NA TGTGCCAGCAGACCCAGGGGACTCTATGGCTACACCTTC CASRPRGLYGYTF
NA TRBJ1-5 TRBV2 NA TGTGCCAGCAGTTTCGGTTGGGATAATCAGCCCCAGCATTTT CASSFGWDNQPQHF
NA TRBJ2-2 TRBV4-2 TRBD1 TGTGCCAGCAGCCATAGGACAGGGGACAACACCGGGGAGCTGTTTTTT CASSHRTGDNTGELFF
once TRBJ2-3 TRBV28 TRBD1 TGTGCCAGCAGCGGGACAGTCACAGATACGCAGTATTTT CASSGTVTDTQYF
NA TRBJ2-1 TRBV19 NA TGTGCCAGTAGTATCTCAGAGGGCTCCTACAATGAGCAGTTCTTC CASSISEGSYNEQFF
few TRBJ1-1 TRBV4-2 NA TGTGCCAGCAGCCAAGATCGCGGGACGAACACTGAAGCTTTCTTT CASSQDRGTNTEAFF
NA TRBJ1-1 TRBV19 NA TGTGCCAGTAGCCGCGCGATGGAGGACACTGAAGCTTTCTTT CASSRAMEDTEAFF
NA TRBJ1-2 TRBV7-9 TRBD1 TGTGCCAGCAGACGGCAGGGGGCTATGGATGGCTACACCTTC CASRRQGAMDGYTF
NA TRBJ1-1 TRBV6-6 TRBD1 TGTGCCAGCAGAAGGGACAGGGAGGCTTTCTTT CASRRDREAFF
NA TRBJ1-4 TRBV4-1 NA TGCGCCAGCAGCCAAGATTCTGGGGCTGGTAGTGAAAAACTGTTTTTT CASSQDSGAGSEKLFF
NA TRBJ2-1 TRBV14 NA TGTGCCAGCAGCCAAGTTACGAATGAGCAGTTCTTC CASSQVTNEQFF
NA TRBJ2-5 TRBV2 NA TGTGCCAGCAGTGCAGCGACCCAAGAGACCCAGTACTTC CASSAATQETQYF
NA TRBJ1-1 TRBV19 TRBD1 TGTGCCAGTAGTACGCGGACAGGGATGAACACTGAAGCTTTCTTT CASSTRTGMNTEAFF
NA TRBJ2-1 TRBV9 TRBD2 TGTGCCAGCAGCGTAGCTTCCTCTAGCGGGAGTTACTCCTACAATGAGCAGTTCTTC CASSVASSSGSYSYNEQFF
NA TRBJ2-7 TRBV7-6 NA TGTGCCAGCAGCTTAGGTGCCTACGAGCAGTACTTC CASSLGAYEQYF
NA TRBJ1-2 TRBV5-4 NA TGTGCCAGCAGCTTGGCCGATGGAGCATATGGCTACACCTTC CASSLADGAYGYTF
NA TRBJ1-4 TRBV27 NA TGTGCCAGCAGACTTCAGGGAAAAAATGAAAAACTGTTTTTT CASRLQGKNEKLFF
few TRBJ1-4 TRBV27 NA TGTGCCAGCGGCCCCGAGTTGAGGTACAGTGAAAAACTGTTTTTT CASGPELRYSEKLFF
few TRBJ2-7 TRBV10-3 TRBD1 TGTGCCATCAGTGAGTCAGGGACAGTCAGCTCCTACGAGCAGTACTTC CAISESGTVSSYEQYF
NA TRBJ2-2 TRBV9 NA TGTGCCAGCAGCCCGGGGCAGAACACCGGGGAGCTGTTTTTT CASSPGQNTGELFF
NA TRBJ2-7 TRBV5-1 NA TGCGCCAGCAGCTTCTGGACAGATTCCTACGAGCAGTACTTC CASSFWTDSYEQYF
NA TRBJ1-1 TRBV29-1 TRBD1 TGCAGCGTTCGTTGGACAGGTGTGAACACTGAAGCTTTCTTT CSVRWTGVNTEAFF
once TRBJ2-7 TRBV4-3 TRBD1 TGCGCCAGCAGTCGACAGGGGGAGGACGAGCAGTACTTC CASSRQGEDEQYF
NA TRBJ2-3 TRBV7-2 NA TGTGCCAGCAGCTCAAGGCCCCAGGATACGCAGTATTTT CASSSRPQDTQYF
NA TRBJ1-5 TRBV27 TRBD1 TGTGCCAGCAGGCGGACAGGAGTAGGGCCCCAGCATTTT CASRRTGVGPQHF
NA TRBJ2-1 TRBV7-2 NA TGTGCCAGCAGCTTAGCATCCCTATACAATGAGCAGTTCTTC CASSLASLYNEQFF
NA TRBJ2-6 TRBV30 TRBD1 TGTGCCTGGAGAGGGGGCACCTCTGGGGCCAACGTCCTGACTTTC CAWRGGTSGANVLTF
NA TRBJ2-7 TRBV9 NA TGTGCCAGCAGCGTAGTTGACGGGTCCTACGAGCAGTACTTC CASSVVDGSYEQYF
NA TRBJ2-3 TRBV4-2 TRBD2 TGTGCCAGTGGGCTAGCGGGAGGGAAGACAGATACGCAGTATTTT CASGLAGGKTDTQYF